A selection of T cell receptor beta chains follows, all from one sample in a study of blood T cell repertoires in COVID-19. Method: immunoSEQ multiplex PCR; TCRdb's copy keeps in-frame clones and lacks some. The sample yields around 180,000 clones, more than 75% seen once. The specimen sequenced was peripheral blood. All receptors come from a person between 65 and 79 years old with COVID-19, enrolled during active disease. Each CDR3 is given with its conserved first and last residue.

J,V,CDR3
TRBJ2-7,TRBV7-2,CASSFWTSGREPQYF
TRBJ1-2,TRBV28,CASSYSNYGYTF
TRBJ2-2,TRBV19,CASSIGLAGATGELFF
TRBJ1-4,TRBV28,CASSLNHVDRVNEKLFF
TRBJ1-4,TRBV6-5,CASSTGVDEKLFF
TRBJ1-1,TRBV28,CASSLTVTNTEAFF
TRBJ2-7,TRBV15,CATSRGGTLDEQYF
TRBJ1-6,TRBV7-8,CASSGLYNSPLHF
TRBJ1-6,TRBV29-1,CRGRSSYNSPLHF
TRBJ1-2,TRBV2,CASSERGTGNSGYTF
TRBJ2-3,TRBV7-9,CASSFGTGGPDTQYF
TRBJ1-3,TRBV4-1,CASSHLQGLFYSGNTIYF
TRBJ2-2,TRBV12-3/TRBV12-4,CASSRLAGELFF
TRBJ2-3,TRBV4-3,CASSQDRTGGTDTQYF
TRBJ2-1,TRBV7-2,CASRPKLGGEGVVF
TRBJ1-3,TRBV18,CASSPEEVGYSGNTIYF
TRBJ2-2,TRBV24-1,CATSEDPRTGGGKNTGELFF
TRBJ2-7,TRBV6-5,CASSYSWTVSYEQYF
TRBJ1-5,TRBV30,CALGQDSNQPQHF
TRBJ1-6,TRBV27,CASSQQGRGYNSPLHF
TRBJ1-1,TRBV6-5,CASVPQRGTSAEAFF
TRBJ2-7,TRBV5-6,CASSFGESSYEQYF
TRBJ2-7,TRBV4-1,CASSQGWARLGEQYF
TRBJ1-5,TRBV28,CASRPTGVSNQPQHF
TRBJ1-6,TRBV6-1,CASSDPNRTGNSPLHF
TRBJ2-3,TRBV19,CASRGNLGTMGGTDTQYF
TRBJ1-1,TRBV5-6,CASREAGRRKNTEAFF
TRBJ2-5,TRBV6-5,CASSNRGVGTQYF
TRBJ1-2,TRBV7-6,CASSLVGAGLDYGYTF
TRBJ2-1,TRBV11-2,CASSLEVGAHNEQFF
TRBJ2-5,TRBV27,CASSLLGREETQYF
TRBJ1-2,TRBV28,CASSIAGTVYGYTF
TRBJ2-3,TRBV28,CASSLGGAGDTQYF
TRBJ2-2,TRBV14,CASSQEVAGALTGELFF
TRBJ2-7,TRBV11-2,CASSLHFGAQYEQYF
TRBJ2-6,TRBV5-4,CASSVGLLGANVLTF
TRBJ2-1,TRBV19,CASSVPGGRLEQFF
TRBJ2-1,TRBV11-3,CASSLSGQHNEQFF
TRBJ2-7,TRBV5-1,CASSLVSRGEQYF
TRBJ2-5,TRBV5-1,CASSLGTSGETQYF
TRBJ1-1,TRBV2,CASSEVRGVAEAFF
TRBJ1-3,TRBV3-1/TRBV3-2,CASSQDRSRNTIYF
TRBJ1-1,TRBV28,CASREEPTKAFF
TRBJ2-1,TRBV6-6,CASSYGGGTDNEQFF
TRBJ2-1,TRBV5-4,CASSGFAGAAYNEQFF
TRBJ2-7,TRBV23-1,CASSQCLPSRDSYEQYF
TRBJ2-3,TRBV28,CASSPRGGARDTQYF
TRBJ2-3,TRBV6-4,CASSDNSYGVAGTDTQYF
TRBJ1-3,TRBV27,CASSLPDRSSGNTIYF
TRBJ1-4,TRBV19,CASSRRPATNEKLFF
TRBJ2-1,TRBV19,CASSILAETFNEQFF
TRBJ1-6,TRBV4-1,CASSQEGQARNSPLHF
TRBJ2-3,TRBV30,CAGDRGSDTQYF
TRBJ2-1,TRBV6-6,CASRGRGSRNEQFF
TRBJ1-1,TRBV5-4,CASSLPGVWGGTEAFF
TRBJ2-6,TRBV30,CAWTQQGPGANVLTF
TRBJ2-5,TRBV5-1,CASSFLSREETQYF
TRBJ2-7,TRBV29-1,CSVGGTISYEQYF
TRBJ2-2,TRBV11-2,CASSSLENPGELFF
TRBJ2-7,TRBV4-1,CASSQAFSFNYEQYF